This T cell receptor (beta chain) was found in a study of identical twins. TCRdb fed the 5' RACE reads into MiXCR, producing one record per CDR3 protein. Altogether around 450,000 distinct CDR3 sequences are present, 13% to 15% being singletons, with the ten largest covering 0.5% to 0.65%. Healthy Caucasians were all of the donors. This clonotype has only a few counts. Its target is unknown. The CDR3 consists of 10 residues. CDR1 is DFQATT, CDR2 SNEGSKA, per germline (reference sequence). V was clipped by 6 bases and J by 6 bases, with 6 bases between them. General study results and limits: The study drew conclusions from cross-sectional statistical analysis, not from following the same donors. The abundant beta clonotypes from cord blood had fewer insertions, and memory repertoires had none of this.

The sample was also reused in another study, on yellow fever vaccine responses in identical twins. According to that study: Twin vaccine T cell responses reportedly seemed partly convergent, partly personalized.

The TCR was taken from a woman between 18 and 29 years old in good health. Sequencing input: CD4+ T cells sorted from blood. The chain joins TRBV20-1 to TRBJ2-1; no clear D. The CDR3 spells CSALGNEQFF. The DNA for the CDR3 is TGCAGTGCCCTGGGCAATGAGCAGTTCTTC.